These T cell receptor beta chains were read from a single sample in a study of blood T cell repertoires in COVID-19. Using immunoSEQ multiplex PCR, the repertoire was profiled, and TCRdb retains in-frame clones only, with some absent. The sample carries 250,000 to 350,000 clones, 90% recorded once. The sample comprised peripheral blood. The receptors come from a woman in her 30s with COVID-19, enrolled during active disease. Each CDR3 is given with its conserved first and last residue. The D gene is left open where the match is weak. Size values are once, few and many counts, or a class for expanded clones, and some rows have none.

CASSQIRGNTEAFF TGCGCCAGCAGCCAAATTAGGGGTAACACTGAAGCTTTCTTT 14 TRBV4-1 NA TRBJ1-1 NA
CASSRTPERDTQYF TGTGCCAGCAGCCGCACACCAGAGCGGGATACGCAGTATTTT 14 TRBV6-5 NA TRBJ2-3 many
CASSYGTSGYNEQFF TGCGCCAGCAGCTACGGGACTAGCGGCTACAATGAGCAGTTCTTC 15 TRBV5-1 TRBD2 TRBJ2-1 NA
CASSVAREGQVFF TGCGCCAGCAGTGTAGCGCGGGAGGGCCAAGTGTTCTTC 13 TRBV10-1 TRBD2 TRBJ2-1 NA
CASSPAGPNQPQHF TGCGCCAGCAGCCCCGCGGGCCCTAATCAGCCCCAGCATTTT 14 TRBV5-1 NA TRBJ1-5 NA
CSARAAETQYF TGCAGTGCTAGAGCTGCGGAGACCCAGTACTTC 11 TRBV20-1 NA TRBJ2-5 once
CASSYSTLADTDTQYF TGTGCCAGCAGTTACTCGACACTAGCGGACACAGATACGCAGTATTTT 16 TRBV6-6 TRBD2 TRBJ2-3 NA
CAWSQPPGQGADYGYTF TGTGCCTGGAGTCAACCGCCGGGACAGGGGGCCGACTATGGCTACACCTTC 17 TRBV30 TRBD1 TRBJ1-2 NA
CASRPGQRYNYGYTF TGTGCCAGCAGACCCGGACAGAGATATAACTATGGCTACACCTTC 15 TRBV6-6 NA TRBJ1-2 NA
CASIGGGNQPQHF TGTGCCAGCATCGGGGGGGGCAATCAGCCCCAGCATTTT 13 TRBV28 NA TRBJ1-5 NA
CASSEHRGPNTEAFF TGTGCCAGCAGTGAACACAGGGGACCGAACACTGAAGCTTTCTTT 15 TRBV6-1 TRBD1 TRBJ1-1 NA
CATSRSRLTSGNPSSYEQYF TGTGCCACCAGCAGATCTCGGTTAACTAGCGGGAACCCGAGCTCCTACGAGCAGTACTTC 20 TRBV15 TRBD2 TRBJ2-7 NA
CASRVAGNTIYF TGTGCCAGCAGGGTAGCTGGAAACACCATATATTTT 12 TRBV2 NA TRBJ1-3 NA
CASSPSVAGGTDTQYF TGTGCCAGCAGTCCCTCGGTAGCGGGAGGCACAGATACGCAGTATTTT 16 TRBV6-4 TRBD2 TRBJ2-3 NA